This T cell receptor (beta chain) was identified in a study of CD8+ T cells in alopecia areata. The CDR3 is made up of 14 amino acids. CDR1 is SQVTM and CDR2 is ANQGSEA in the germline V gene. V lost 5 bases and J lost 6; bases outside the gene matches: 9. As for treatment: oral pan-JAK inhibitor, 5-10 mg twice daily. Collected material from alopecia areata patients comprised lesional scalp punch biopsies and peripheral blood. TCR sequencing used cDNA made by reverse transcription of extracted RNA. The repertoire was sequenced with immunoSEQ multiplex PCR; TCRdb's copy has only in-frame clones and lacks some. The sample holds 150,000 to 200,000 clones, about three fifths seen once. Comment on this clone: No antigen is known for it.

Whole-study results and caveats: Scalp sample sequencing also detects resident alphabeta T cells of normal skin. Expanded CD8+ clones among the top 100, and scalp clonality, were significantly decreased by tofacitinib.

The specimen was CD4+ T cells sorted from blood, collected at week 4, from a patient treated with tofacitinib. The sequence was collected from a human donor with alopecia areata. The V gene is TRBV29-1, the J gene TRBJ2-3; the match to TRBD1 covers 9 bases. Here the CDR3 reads CSVLPGTGHDTQYF. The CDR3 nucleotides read TGCAGCGTTCTCCCCGGGACAGGGCACGATACGCAGTATTTT.